This passage covers 21 T cell receptor beta chains from one sample sequenced in a study of CD8 T cells in ankylosing spondylitis. Findings and caveats of the study: Made up of several highly homologous variants, a TCR beta motif appeared characteristic of ankylosing spondylitis blood.

No cognate antigen is known for these TCRs. Via MiXCR, TCRdb re-called the 5' RACE reads, giving one row per CDR3 protein. This table has roughly 370,000 distinct CDR3 sequences, more than 20% appearing once. Sequenced: blood, either unsorted or a sorted T cell fraction (not recorded which). All receptors derive from a male donor with ankylosing spondylitis.

The J gene is TRBJ1-3, the V gene TRBV28; D is unclear. The CDR3 totals 16 residues. The germline gives CDR1 MDHEN, CDR2 SYDVKM. Trimming removed 3 bases from V and 0 bases from J, with 12 bases in between. CDR3: CASSLESYLSGNTIYF. Here the CDR3 DNA reads TGTGCCAGCAGTTTGGAGAGTTACCTCTCTGGAAACACCATATATTTT. Supplemented by reference TRBV28 and TRBJ1-3, the full variable domain reads DVKVTQSSRYLVKRTGEKVFLECVQDMDHENMFWYRQDPGLGLRLIYFSYDVKMKEKGDIPEGYSVSREKKERFSLILESASTNQTSMYLCASSLESYLSGNTIYFGEGSWLTVV.

The chain employs TRBV12-3 or TRBV12-4 and TRBJ2-7, with 8 positions matching TRBD2. The CDR3 totals 15 residues. V was clipped by 7 bases and J by 6 bases; unmatched bases: 14. CDR3 nucleotide sequence: TGTGCCAGCATTTCCCCGAAGCGGGAGATCTCCGAGCAGTACTTC. Encoded protein: CASISPKREISEQYF.

This clonotype was seen more than once but under ten times. The gene calls are TRBV20-1 and TRBJ2-2; maybe TRBD2 (6 bases). The CDR3 has 14 amino acids. CDR1 is DFQATT, CDR2 SNEGSKA, per germline (reference sequence). V lost 6 bases and J 4 bases, leaving 15 bases between the germline ends. The CDR3 region is CSAPSRGGTGELFF. The CDR3 bases are TGCAGTGCCCCCTCACGGGGAGGCACCGGGGAGCTGTTTTTT.

This clonotype was found a few times. The chain carries TRBV20-1 and TRBJ2-1; D gene ambiguous. There are 12 residues in the CDR3. The V gene lost 4 bases and the J gene lost 5 bases, with 9 bases spanning the gap. CDR1 and CDR2 (germline): DFQATT, SNEGSKA (reference sequence). The DNA of the CDR3 is TGCAGTGCTAACCAGATTCACAATGAGCAGTTCTTC. Its translation: CSANQIHNEQFF.

This clonotype was detected only a few times. The rearrangement joins TRBV5-1 to TRBJ2-6; D is perhaps TRBD2 (6 bases). CDR3 size: 18 residues. The V gene lost 3 bases and the J gene lost 0 bases, with 16 bases spanning the gap. Germline CDR1 SGHRS, CDR2 YFSETQ. The chain's CDR3 is CASSSDTGGLSGANVLTF. CDR3 DNA sequence: TGCGCCAGCAGCTCGGACACCGGGGGTCTCTCTGGGGCCAACGTCCTGACTTTC.

This clonotype has a handful of counts. The V and J genes are TRBV11-2 and TRBJ2-1; TRBD2 matches at 11 bases. V trimming: 0 bases; J trimming: 7 bases; junction bases outside the gene matches: 2. This CDR3 has 15 residues. Germline CDR1 SGHAT, CDR2 FQNNGV. In DNA form, the CDR3 reads TGTGCCAGCAGCTTAGATGTAGCGGGAGGGAATGAGCAGTTCTTC. As protein: CASSLDVAGGNEQFF.

The chain links TRBV19 to TRBJ1-5; D is unclear. The CDR3 is 17 residues long. Between the trimmed V and J ends, which lost 2 bases and 0 bases, there was a span of 14 bases. From germline, CDR1 is LNHDA and CDR2 SQIVND (reference sequence). The CDR3 protein is CASSIRPPGYSNQPQHF. The CDR3 DNA follows: TGTGCCAGTAGTATAAGGCCCCCAGGATATAGCAATCAGCCCCAGCATTTT.

The chain links TRBV3-1 to TRBJ2-7; D unresolved. CDR3 length: 12 amino acids. Germline-derived CDR1 and CDR2 are LGHDT and YNNKEL (reference sequence). V was trimmed by 1 base and J by 7 bases, leaving 8 bases between them. The CDR3 bases are TGTGCCAGCAGCCAAGTTTCAACGGAGCAGTACTTC. Residues: CASSQVSTEQYF.

This clonotype was detected only a few times. V and J are TRBV27 and TRBJ2-7, with D perhaps matching TRBD1 (5 bases). The CDR3 length is 15 residues. Germline values: CDR1 MNHEY, CDR2 SMNVEV (reference sequence). Trimming took 3 bases from V and 0 from J, leaving 12 bases between them. Here the CDR3 reads CASSFLGPTSYEQYF. For the CDR3, the DNA is TGTGCCAGCAGTTTTCTGGGGCCCACCTCCTACGAGCAGTACTTC.

This chain joins TRBV6-1 and TRBJ1-6; D is ambiguous. CDR3 length: 13 amino acids. Germline V gives CDR1 MNHNS, CDR2 SASEGT. Between the trimmed V and J ends, which lost 1 base and 8 bases, there was a span of 6 bases. Here the CDR3 DNA reads TGTGCCAGCAGTGAAGTGACGGATTCACCCCTCCACTTT. This gives the protein CASSEVTDSPLHF.

The rearrangement uses TRBV9 and TRBJ2-3; 10 bases fit TRBD2. CDR1 and CDR2 from the germline V gene are SGDLS and YYNGEE. This CDR3 has 19 residues. Germline trimming cut 4 bases from V and 0 bases from J; bases unmatched to any gene: 14. The CDR3 loop is CASSPIGVLAGFSTDTQYF. The CDR3 nucleotides read TGTGCCAGCAGCCCCATAGGAGTACTAGCGGGATTCAGCACAGATACGCAGTATTTT.

The J gene is TRBJ1-2, the V gene TRBV28; tentative D call: TRBD1 (5 bases). The V and J ends lost 4 bases and 6 bases respectively, with 9 bases between them. The CDR3 has 12 residues. Germline V gene sequence: CDR1 MDHEN, CDR2 SYDVKM. The CDR3 is CASSSPGNGYTF. CDR3 in DNA: TGTGCCAGCAGTTCTCCAGGGAATGGCTACACCTTC.

V usage is TRBV6-1 and J usage is TRBJ1-5; TRBD1 matches 7 bases. Germline CDR1 is MNHNS and CDR2 is SASEGT. This CDR3 spans 16 amino acids. Trimming removed 4 bases from V and 2 bases from J; junction bases left unmatched: 8. CDR3 region: CASSALTGVGNQPQHF. The CDR3 coding sequence is TGTGCCAGCAGTGCCTTAACAGGGGTCGGCAATCAGCCCCAGCATTTT.

The rearrangement joins TRBV5-1 to TRBJ1-2; 10 bases agree with TRBD1. CDR1 SGHRS and CDR2 YFSETQ come from the germline V gene. The CDR3 is made up of 15 amino acids. V lost 4 bases, J lost 8 bases, and 11 bases stayed unmatched. DNA of the CDR3: TGCGCCAGCAGCGTCCCCGGGACAGGGGAGTTGGGCTACACCTTC. The encoded protein is CASSVPGTGELGYTF.

The chain couples TRBV18 to TRBJ2-1, with 10 bases fitting TRBD2. CDR1 KGHSH and CDR2 LQKENI come from the germline V gene. The CDR3 loop spans 15 amino acids. V gave up 6 bases and J gave up 6 bases; unmatched junction bases: 8. The CDR3 reads CASSPLSGRFNEQFF. Here the CDR3 DNA reads TGTGCCAGCTCTCCGCTTAGCGGGAGGTTCAATGAGCAGTTCTTC. The variable domain in full, completed from reference TRBV18 and TRBJ2-1, reads NAGVMQNPRHLVRRRGQEARLRCSPMKGHSHVYWYRQLPEEGLKFMVYLQKENIIDESGMPKERFSAEFPKEGPSILRIQQVVRGDSAAYFCASSPLSGRFNEQFFGPGTRLTVL.

The rearrangement joins TRBV30 to TRBJ2-7, with D possibly TRBD1 on 6 matching bases. The CDR3 covers 13 residues. Between the trimmed V and J ends, which lost 2 bases and 2 bases, there was a span of 10 bases. CDR1 GTSNPN and CDR2 SVGIG come from the germline V gene (reference sequence). CDR3 in amino acids: CAWSKQGPYEQYF. CDR3 nucleotide sequence: TGTGCCTGGAGTAAACAGGGTCCCTACGAGCAGTACTTC.

This chain connects TRBV7-2 to TRBJ2-7; D is tentatively TRBD1 or TRBD2 (6 bases each). The CDR3 contains 15 residues. Germline loops: CDR1 SGHTA, CDR2 FQGNSA. Trimming took 5 bases from V and 7 from J, leaving 21 bases between them. CDR3 loop: CASSPRGRSPLEQYF. Written as DNA, the CDR3 is TGTGCCAGCAGCCCCCGGGGGCGGTCTCCCCTAGAGCAGTACTTC.

This clonotype was counted a few times. J is TRBJ1-3 and V is TRBV18; possible D gene TRBD1, 6 bases. This CDR3 comprises 17 residues. The V gene lost 3 bases and the J gene lost 2 bases, with 17 bases spanning the gap. The germline V gene encodes CDR1 KGHSH and CDR2 LQKENI. This CDR3 is CASSPDSSRYTGNTIYF. The DNA of the CDR3 is TGTGCCAGCTCACCGGACAGCTCTAGGTACACTGGAAACACCATATATTTT.

The chain is built from TRBV24-1 and TRBJ1-5; 12 positions agree with TRBD1. After removal of 4 bases from V and 5 bases from J, the junction contained 5 bases not matched to a gene. The CDR3 runs 16 residues. Per the germline V gene, CDR1 is KGHDR and CDR2 is SFDVKD. The CDR3 region is CATSDPGTGGHQPQHF. The CDR3 nucleotides read TGTGCCACCAGTGACCCCGGGACAGGGGGCCATCAGCCCCAGCATTTT.

This clonotype has at least ten counts. The chain couples TRBV28 to TRBJ2-1; 7 bases are a match to TRBD1. CDR1 and CDR2 (germline): MDHEN, SYDVKM. The CDR3 spans 16 residues. V trimming: 3 bases; J trimming: 1 base; junction bases outside the gene matches: 6. The CDR3 DNA sequence: TGTGCCAGCAGTTTGGGGGCAGGGGGATCCTACAATGAGCAGTTCTTC. Protein sequence: CASSLGAGGSYNEQFF.

This clonotype was detected only a few times. J is TRBJ2-5 and V is TRBV4-3; D call uncertain. Germline values: CDR1 LGHNA, CDR2 YSLEER. Between the trimmed V and J ends, which lost 1 base and 5 bases, there was a span of 11 bases. CDR3 length: 14 amino acids. The CDR3 region has the DNA TGCGCCAGCAGCCAAGTGGGCCGACGGGAGACCCAGTACTTC. It encodes CASSQVGRRETQYF.